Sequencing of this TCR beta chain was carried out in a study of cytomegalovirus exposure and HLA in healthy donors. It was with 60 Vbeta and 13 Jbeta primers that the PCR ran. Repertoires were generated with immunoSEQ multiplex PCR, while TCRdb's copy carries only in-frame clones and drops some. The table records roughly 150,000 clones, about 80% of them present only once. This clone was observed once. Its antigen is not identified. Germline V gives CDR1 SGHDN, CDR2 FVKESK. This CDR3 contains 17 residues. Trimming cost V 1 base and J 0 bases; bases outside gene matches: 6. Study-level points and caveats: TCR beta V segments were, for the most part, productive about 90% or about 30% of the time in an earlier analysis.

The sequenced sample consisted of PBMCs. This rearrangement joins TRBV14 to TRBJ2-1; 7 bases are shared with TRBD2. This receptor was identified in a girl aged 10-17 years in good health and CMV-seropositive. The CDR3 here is CASSQVRGGSSYNEQFF. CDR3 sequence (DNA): TGTGCCAGCAGCCAAGTGCGTGGCGGGAGCTCCTACAATGAGCAGTTCTTC.